This T cell receptor beta chain is drawn from a study of blood T cell repertoires in COVID-19. The overall study: Italy, Spain and the United States were the sources of the convalescent and acute COVID-19 samples. PBMCs, B-cell-depleted T cells, or T cells were the source of the cDNA or gDNA that made up the material.

Authors' analysis steps: Amplification of reference gene primers provided the estimated nucleated cell counts. Using immunoSEQ multiplex PCR, the repertoire was profiled, and TCRdb retains in-frame clones only, with some absent. The V and J calls and clone size were taken over from that table, and D and trimming were inferred from the DNA. The sample holds some 150,000 clones, about 84% seen once. V dropped 0 bases and J dropped 7 bases, with 13 bases sitting between them. Germline assignment: CDR1 SGHRS and CDR2 YFSETQ. CDR3 length equals 15 residues. Sequencing input: peripheral blood. The receptor was derived from a woman older than 75 in a cohort sampled during active or convalescent COVID-19. This chain joins TRBV5-1 and TRBJ2-2; TRBD1 is a possible D gene (5 bases). The CDR3 DNA reads TGCGCCAGCAGCTTGGAGGGGTCAGGGTACGGGGAGCTGTTTTTT. Protein: CASSLEGSGYGELFF.